This entry lists 30 T cell receptor beta chains sequenced from one sample in a study of a mutant IDH1 vaccine in newly diagnosed glioma. Documented time point: baseline, week 1 (first vaccination visit). Treatment meaning: pre-vaccination baseline after standard-of-care therapy. Clones were sequenced by immunoSEQ multiplex PCR, and TCRdb holds only the in-frame ones, with some missing. The table lists approximately 25,000 clones, around 93% of them singletons. The source material was PBMCs, sampled from a glioma patient treated with radiotherapy, temozolomide or both. The receptors were sampled from a middle-aged man with glioma.

The rearrangement uses TRBV19 and TRBJ1-2, with a possible D match to TRBD1 (5 bases). V was cut by 3 bases and J by 8 bases, with 16 bases left in between. The CDR3 is 14 amino acids. Germline CDR1 LNHDA, CDR2 SQIVND (reference sequence). CDR3 sequence: CASSMGSEGAGYTF. The CDR3 DNA sequence: TGTGCCAGTAGTATGGGTTCGGAAGGGGCCGGCTACACCTTC.

V and J are TRBV4-3 and TRBJ1-2, with D hard to call. The V end was cut by 0 bases, the J end by 7 bases, with 9 bases between. The CDR3 sequence is 13 residues long. In germline, CDR1 is LGHNA, CDR2 YSLEER. In nucleotides, the CDR3 is TGCGCCAGCAGCCAAGACCGACGGGCTGGCTACACCTTC. Its translation is CASSQDRRAGYTF.

The chain recombines TRBV29-1 with TRBJ2-4; tentative D call: TRBD2 (5 bases). The V and J ends lost 4 bases and 0 bases respectively, with 13 bases between them. Germline CDR1 SQVTM, CDR2 ANQGSEA. CDR3 length: 15 residues. This CDR3 reads CSVVGEKLAKNIQYF. The CDR3 nucleotides read TGCAGCGTTGTTGGGGAGAAACTAGCCAAAAACATTCAGTACTTC.

The chain has TRBV9 and TRBJ1-4; D is unclear. Between the trimmed V and J ends, which lost 4 bases and 7 bases, there was a span of 14 bases. This CDR3 spans 14 amino acids. From germline, CDR1 is SGDLS and CDR2 YYNGEE. CDR3 in DNA: TGTGCCAGCAGCCTGACATCATACGGTGAAAAACTGTTTTTT. Its protein is CASSLTSYGEKLFF.

The rearrangement joins TRBV7-3 to TRBJ1-4, with D uncertain. The germline gives CDR1 SGHTA, CDR2 FQGTGA. The V end was cut by 4 bases, the J end by 5 bases, with 8 bases between. CDR3 size: 13 residues. The CDR3: CASSSTQNEKLFF. The CDR3 DNA is TGTGCCAGCAGCTCAACCCAAAATGAAAAACTGTTTTTT.

This rearrangement joins TRBV15 to TRBJ1-5; 8 nucleotides align to TRBD1. Germline lookup yields CDR1 LNHNV and CDR2 YYDKDF (reference sequence). The CDR3 covers 15 residues. With 2 bases clipped from V and 7 bases from J, the junction kept 7 bases outside the gene matches. CDR3 bases: TGTGCCACCAGCAGAAGGACAGGGCAGCGACAGCCCCAGCATTTT. This encodes CATSRRTGQRQPQHF. The variable domain in full, completed from reference TRBV15 and TRBJ1-5, reads DAMVIQNPRYQVTQFGKPVTLSCSQTLNHNVMYWYQQKSSQAPKLLFHYYDKDFNNEADTPDNFQSRRPNTSFCFLDIRSPGLGDTAMYLCATSRRTGQRQPQHFGDGTRLSIL.

This chain uses TRBV9 with TRBJ1-1; a weak D match, TRBD1 (5 bases). The V end was cut by 0 bases, the J end by 3 bases, with 6 bases between. The V gene's germline CDR1 is SGDLS and CDR2 YYNGEE. This CDR3 is built from 13 residues. The CDR3 nucleotides read TGTGCCAGCAGCGTAGAAGGGGACACTGAAGCTTTCTTT. It yields the protein CASSVEGDTEAFF.

The rearrangement uses TRBV9 and TRBJ1-4; D ambiguous. CDR1 is SGDLS and CDR2 is YYNGEE in the germline V gene. Trimming removed 0 bases at V and 8 bases at J, with 8 bases between. CDR3 length equals 13 residues. The CDR3 region is CASSVDGSEKLFF. The CDR3 DNA reads as TGTGCCAGCAGCGTAGACGGAAGCGAAAAACTGTTTTTT.

The chain recombines TRBV6-4 with TRBJ2-1; no reliable D call. The CDR3 is 13 amino acids. Germline loops: CDR1 MRHNA, CDR2 SNTAGT. Trimming removed 2 bases at V and 0 bases at J, with 2 bases between. The CDR3 sequence is CASSDSSYNEQFF. For the CDR3, the DNA is TGTGCCAGCAGTGACAGCTCCTACAATGAGCAGTTCTTC.

CDR3: CAWSAGTTYEQYF. The CDR3 coding sequence is TGTGCCTGGAGTGCCGGGACAACCTACGAGCAGTACTTC. The chain combines TRBV30 with TRBJ2-7, with D perhaps matching TRBD1 (6 bases). V was shortened by 1 base and J by 2 bases, with 9 bases between the two germline ends. Germline CDR1 reads GTSNPN; CDR2 reads SVGIG (reference sequence). CDR3 size: 13 residues. The full variable domain, with the rest looked up from reference TRBV30 and TRBJ2-7, is SQTIHQWPATLVQPVGSPLSLECTVEGTSNPNLYWYRQAAGRGLQLLFYSVGIGQISSEVPQNLSASRPQDRQFILSSKKLLLSDSGFYLCAWSAGTTYEQYFGPGTRLTVT.

The chain couples TRBV2 to TRBJ1-6; D is perhaps TRBD1 (5 bases). Between the trimmed V and J ends, which lost 4 bases and 4 bases, there was a span of 8 bases. This CDR3 has 14 residues. Germline loops: CDR1 SNHLY, CDR2 FYNNEI. The CDR3 DNA follows: TGTGCCAGCAGTGGAGACAGATATAATTCACCCCTCCACTTT. This encodes CASSGDRYNSPLHF.

The CDR3 sequence: CASSVVLGGELFF. CDR3 nucleotides: TGTGCCAGCAGCGTTGTCTTGGGCGGGGAGCTGTTTTTT. The chain recombines TRBV9 with TRBJ2-2; no reliable D call. Germline-derived CDR1 and CDR2 are SGDLS and YYNGEE. The CDR3 covers 13 residues. V gave up 2 bases and J gave up 7 bases, with 9 bases separating them.

The rearrangement links TRBV19 to TRBJ2-5, with TRBD2 matching 7 bases. Germline CDR1 LNHDA, CDR2 SQIVND (reference sequence). The CDR3 spans 15 residues. V lost 5 bases and J lost 5; bases outside the gene matches: 11. The CDR3 region is CASSRFGTIGETQYF. CDR3 DNA: TGTGCCAGTAGTCGATTCGGGACTATAGGTGAGACCCAGTACTTC.

J is TRBJ2-7 and V is TRBV19, with TRBD1 identical over 7 bases. Germline trimming cut 4 bases from V and 3 bases from J; bases unmatched to any gene: 6. CDR1 is LNHDA, CDR2 SQIVND, per germline (reference sequence). The length of the CDR3 is 14 residues. The CDR3 DNA sequence: TGTGCCAGTAGTAAATCCGGGACAGTCTACGAGCAGTACTTC. This codes for CASSKSGTVYEQYF.

The genes are TRBV7-9 and TRBJ2-1; D gene uncertain. Germline loops: CDR1 SEHNR, CDR2 FQNEAQ (reference sequence). This CDR3 region has 11 residues. The ends were cut back, 5 bases at V and 7 bases at J, with 6 bases in the middle. CDR3 amino acids: CASSDRNEQFF. CDR3 DNA sequence: TGTGCCAGCAGCGACCGGAATGAGCAGTTCTTC.

This clone was recorded once. V gene TRBV23-1 combines with J gene TRBJ2-3, with D maybe TRBD2 (6 bases). TRBV23-1 is an ORF, with its function uncertain. Trimming removed 2 bases from V and 0 bases from J, with 6 bases in between. The CDR3 extends over 14 amino acids. CDR3 region: CASSQRGSTDTQYF. The CDR3 nucleotides are TGCGCCAGCAGTCAACGGGGGAGCACAGATACGCAGTATTTT.

The genes are TRBV10-3 and TRBJ1-5; tentative D call: TRBD1 (6 bases). V shed 9 bases and J shed 5 bases, with 20 bases lying between them. The CDR3 loop spans 15 amino acids. Germline-derived CDR1 and CDR2 are ENHRY and SYGVKD. CDR3 residues: CAISRDGGRDQPQHF. In DNA form, the CDR3 reads TGTGCCATTTCTCGGGACGGGGGGCGAGATCAGCCCCAGCATTTT.

This clone was recorded once. The genes are TRBV5-1 and TRBJ2-2, with 8 bases fitting TRBD1. The CDR3 runs 19 residues. V dropped 3 bases and J dropped 6; count of bases not matched to a gene: 19. Germline assignment: CDR1 SGHRS and CDR2 YFSETQ. The CDR3 bases are TGCGCCAGCAGCTGGACGGTCGGCGGACAGGGAGGCCGGGCCGGGGAGCTGTTTTTT. Amino acid sequence: CASSWTVGGQGGRAGELFF.

This clone came up once. V gene TRBV5-4 combines with J gene TRBJ2-5; D call uncertain. Trimming shortened V by 6 bases and J by 4 bases, and 13 bases separated the two germline ends. Germline values: CDR1 SGHNT, CDR2 YYREEE (reference sequence). The CDR3 loop spans 13 amino acids. DNA for the CDR3: TGTGCCAGCACCCCGGACGACGTAGAGACCCAGTACTTC. Protein product: CASTPDDVETQYF.

The chain recombines TRBV13 with TRBJ2-4; a possible D gene is TRBD1 (6 bases). Trimming removed 0 bases from V and 2 bases from J, with 11 bases in between. Germline CDR1 and CDR2: PRHDT and FYEKMQ (reference sequence). The CDR3 contains 16 residues. The CDR3: CASSLGRGGPKNIQYF. Written as DNA, the CDR3 is TGTGCCAGCAGCTTAGGTAGAGGGGGTCCCAAAAACATTCAGTACTTC.

V is TRBV10-2 and J is TRBJ2-2, with 9 nucleotides matching TRBD2. The germline gives CDR1 WSHSY, CDR2 SAAADI. This CDR3 has 12 residues. The V segment lost 11 bases and the J segment 7 bases; nucleotides outside the gene matches: 5. The CDR3 bases are TGCGCCTCGAGACTAGCGGTCGGGGAGCTGTTTTTT. As protein: CASRLAVGELFF.

This clone was seen just once. The chain has TRBV19 and TRBJ1-5; D might be TRBD1 (5 bases). The CDR3 is 16 amino acids. Germline V gene data show CDR1 as LNHDA and CDR2 as SQIVND (reference sequence). With 3 bases removed from V and 1 base from J, the gap between germline ends came to 13 bases. The CDR3 DNA reads TGTGCCAGTAGTATCGTTAAGGGGTACAGCAATCAGCCCCAGCATTTT. This translates into CASSIVKGYSNQPQHF.

V usage is TRBV5-1 and J usage is TRBJ1-2, with D unresolved. Germline CDR1 is SGHRS and CDR2 is YFSETQ. This CDR3 is built from 15 residues. Between the trimmed V and J ends, which lost 5 bases and 6 bases, there was a span of 20 bases. Here the CDR3 reads CASREEGSRGNGYTF. The CDR3 DNA sequence: TGCGCCAGCAGGGAGGAGGGAAGTAGAGGAAATGGCTACACCTTC.

The rearrangement links TRBV27 to TRBJ1-1; 8 bases fit TRBD1. Germline-derived CDR1 and CDR2 are MNHEY and SMNVEV (reference sequence). V was pared by 3 bases and J by 7 bases, with 4 bases of the junction left unmatched. The CDR3 sequence is 13 residues long. CDR3 sequence: CASSFGTGVEAFF. Written as DNA, the CDR3 is TGTGCCAGCAGTTTCGGGACAGGAGTTGAAGCTTTCTTT.

The rearrangement uses TRBV25-1 and TRBJ2-3; no reliable D call. Germline V gene sequence: CDR1 MGHDK, CDR2 SYGVNS. The CDR3 has 12 amino acids. V dropped 4 bases and J dropped 8 bases, with 10 bases sitting between them. CDR3 protein: CASSVASATQYF. The CDR3 DNA is TGTGCCAGCAGTGTCGCGTCTGCTACGCAGTATTTT.

The chain's CDR3 is CASSEALQLLSYEQYF. DNA of the CDR3: TGTGCCAGCAGTGAAGCTCTACAGTTACTCTCCTACGAGCAGTACTTC. V gene TRBV6-1 combines with J gene TRBJ2-7; D remains ambiguous. V dropped 0 bases and J dropped 0 bases, with 12 bases sitting between them. CDR1 MNHNS and CDR2 SASEGT come from the germline V gene. The CDR3 is 16 amino acids.

This chain connects TRBV6-5 to TRBJ1-3, with D maybe TRBD1 (5 bases). This CDR3 spans 14 amino acids. Trimming pared 4 bases from V and 2 bases from J, leaving 9 bases between. Germline assignment: CDR1 MNHEY and CDR2 SVGAGI. The chain's CDR3 is CASSFGATGNTIYF. As DNA, the CDR3 is TGTGCCAGCAGTTTCGGGGCTACTGGAAACACCATATATTTT.

The J gene is TRBJ2-7, the V gene TRBV27; TRBD2 aligns across 7 bases. The length of the CDR3 is 15 residues. After removal of 2 bases from V and 2 bases from J, the junction contained 6 bases not matched to a gene. Germline CDR1 and CDR2: MNHEY and SMNVEV (reference sequence). The DNA of the CDR3 is TGTGCCAGCAGTTTACGGGGGGAGCCGACCTACGAGCAGTACTTC. This sequence encodes CASSLRGEPTYEQYF.

The chain uses TRBV27 and TRBJ2-2; 9 nucleotides align to TRBD1. This CDR3 comprises 15 residues. The junction had 9 bases not matched to a gene; V was cut back by 7 bases and J by 6 bases. Germline-derived CDR1 and CDR2 are MNHEY and SMNVEV (reference sequence). CDR3: CASNSGQGWAGELFF. The CDR3 DNA follows: TGTGCCAGCAATTCGGGACAGGGATGGGCCGGGGAGCTGTTTTTT.

The J gene is TRBJ2-1, the V gene TRBV2, with 8 bases lining up with TRBD2. Germline-derived CDR1 and CDR2 are SNHLY and FYNNEI. The CDR3 runs 16 residues. V was clipped by 0 bases and J by 3 bases; unmatched bases: 4. The CDR3 bases are TGTGCCAGCAGTGAAGCTGAGGCGGGAGGCTACAATGAGCAGTTCTTC. As protein: CASSEAEAGGYNEQFF.